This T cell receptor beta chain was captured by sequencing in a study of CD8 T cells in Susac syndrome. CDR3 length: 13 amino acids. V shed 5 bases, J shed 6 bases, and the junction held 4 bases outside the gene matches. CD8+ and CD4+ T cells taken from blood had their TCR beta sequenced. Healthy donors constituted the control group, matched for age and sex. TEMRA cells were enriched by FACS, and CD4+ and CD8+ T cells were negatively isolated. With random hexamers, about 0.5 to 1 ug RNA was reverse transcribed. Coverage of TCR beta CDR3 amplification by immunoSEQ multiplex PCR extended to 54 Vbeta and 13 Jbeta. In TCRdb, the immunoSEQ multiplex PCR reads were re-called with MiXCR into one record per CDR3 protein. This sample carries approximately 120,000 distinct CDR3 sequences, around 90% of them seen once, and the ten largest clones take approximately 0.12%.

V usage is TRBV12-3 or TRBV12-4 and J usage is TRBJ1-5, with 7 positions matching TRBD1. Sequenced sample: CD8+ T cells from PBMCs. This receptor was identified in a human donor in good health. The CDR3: CASSGQEAQPQHF. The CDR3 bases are TGTGCCAGCAGTGGACAGGAAGCTCAGCCCCAGCATTTT.